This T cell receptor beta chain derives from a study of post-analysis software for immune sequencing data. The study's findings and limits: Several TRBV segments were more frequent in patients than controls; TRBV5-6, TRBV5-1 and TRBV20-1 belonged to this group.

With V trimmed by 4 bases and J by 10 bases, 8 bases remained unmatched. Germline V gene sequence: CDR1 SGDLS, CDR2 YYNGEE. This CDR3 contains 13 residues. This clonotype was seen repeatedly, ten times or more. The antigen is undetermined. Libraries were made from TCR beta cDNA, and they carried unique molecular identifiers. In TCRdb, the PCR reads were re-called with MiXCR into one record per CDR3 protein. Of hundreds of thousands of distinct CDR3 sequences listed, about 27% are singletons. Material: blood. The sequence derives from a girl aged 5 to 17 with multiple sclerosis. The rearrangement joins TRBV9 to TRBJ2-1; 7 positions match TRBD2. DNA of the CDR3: TGTGCCAGCAGCACCTCCCCGACTAGCGAGCAGTTCTTC. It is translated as CASSTSPTSEQFF.